These 15 T cell receptor beta chains were sequenced from one sample in a study of breast tumors, draining lymph nodes, adjacent tissues. TCRdb recomputed calls from the multiplex PCR reads with MiXCR, one row per CDR3 protein. The sample holds roughly 120,000 distinct CDR3 sequences, 20% seen once. Axillary draining lymph nodes of breast cancer patients supplied the node samples. The source material was axillary lymph node tissue. The source is a female donor with breast cancer. Some clones in this sample may be carry-over from other donors' samples.

This clonotype was detected many times. V is TRBV20-1 and J is TRBJ1-5, with 7 bases identical to TRBD1. V trimming: 5 bases; J trimming: 5 bases; junction bases outside the gene matches: 6. This CDR3 is built from 13 residues. Per the germline V gene, CDR1 is DFQATT and CDR2 is SNEGSKA (reference sequence). The CDR3 loop is CSAPGQRYQPQHF. As DNA, the CDR3 is TGCAGTGCTCCGGGACAGAGGTATCAGCCCCAGCATTTT.

The table lists this clonotype with many counts. The chain links TRBV7-3 to TRBJ2-1; 12 positions agree with TRBD2. This CDR3 has 15 residues. V lost 2 bases, J lost 7 bases, and 3 bases stayed unmatched. Germline loops: CDR1 SGHTA, CDR2 FQGTGA. CDR3 region: CASSLLAGGLNEQFF. In DNA form, the CDR3 reads TGTGCCAGCAGCTTACTAGCGGGAGGGTTAAATGAGCAGTTCTTC.

This clonotype was observed many times. The chain recombines TRBV19 with TRBJ1-5; D is ambiguous. CDR1 LNHDA and CDR2 SQIVND come from the germline V gene (reference sequence). The ends were cut back, 4 bases at V and 9 bases at J, with 7 bases in the middle. CDR3 length: 11 amino acids. The CDR3 sequence: CASSTGRPQHF. CDR3 in DNA: TGTGCCAGTAGTACGGGGAGGCCCCAGCATTTT.

This clonotype was counted only a few times. Just one base apart from a much larger clone, this may be a read error. The rearrangement uses TRBV5-1 and TRBJ2-7; 9 bases match TRBD2. Germline V CDR1 and CDR2: SGHRS, YFSETQ. The CDR3 is 14 residues long. CDR3 nucleotides: TGCGCCAGCAGCTTTAGCGGGAGCTCCCACGAGCAGTACTTC. It codes for CASSFSGSSHEQYF.

This clonotype was recorded many times. The chain joins TRBV6-2 or TRBV6-3 to TRBJ1-2; possibly TRBD1 for D (5 bases). Trimming took 5 bases from V and 5 from J, leaving 12 bases between them. This CDR3 comprises 13 residues. Germline loops: CDR1 MNHEY, CDR2 SVGEGT. The CDR3 DNA reads as TGTGCCAGCAGTATTCAGGGATTTTATGGCTACACCTTC. It translates to CASSIQGFYGYTF.

Comment on this clonotype: A clone one base away is much larger, so this may be a read error. This sequence joins TRBV7-3 and TRBJ2-3, with D possibly TRBD2 on 6 matching bases. The CDR3 is 12 amino acids. The V end lost 5 bases, the J end lost 10 bases, and 13 bases lay between the germline ends. Germline CDR1 SGHTA, CDR2 FQGTGA. CDR3 amino acids: CASSPSGRPQYF. CDR3 DNA: TGTGCCAGCAGCCCATCAGGGAGGCCGCAGTATTTT.

This clonotype was observed many times. The genes are TRBV3-1 and TRBJ1-2; no reliable D call. Germline V gives CDR1 LGHDT, CDR2 YNNKEL (reference sequence). This CDR3 is built from 15 residues. V lost 2 bases and J lost 8, with 18 bases in between. CDR3 region: CASSQRQKGGYGYTF. DNA of the CDR3: TGTGCCAGCAGCCAAAGACAAAAGGGAGGGTACGGCTACACCTTC.

This clonotype was counted ten times or more. The chain has TRBV7-3 and TRBJ2-1; D not resolved. This CDR3 comprises 15 residues. Germline V gene data show CDR1 as SGHTA and CDR2 as FQGTGA. Trimming took off 4 bases at V and 7 bases at J, with 17 bases between the two ends. The CDR3 sequence is CASSSLVVSRNEQFF. DNA for the CDR3: TGTGCCAGCAGCTCCCTAGTCGTTTCACGGAATGAGCAGTTCTTC.

At least ten counts were recorded for this clonotype. The chain links TRBV6-1 to TRBJ2-7; D may be TRBD1 (5 bases). Between the trimmed V and J ends, which lost 6 bases and 0 bases, there was a span of 15 bases. The germline gives CDR1 MNHNS, CDR2 SASEGT. The CDR3 totals 15 residues. CDR3 nucleotides: TGTGCCAGCAGGGAGATGTATGACAGCTCCTACGAGCAGTACTTC. This sequence encodes CASREMYDSSYEQYF.

A word on this clonotype: This may stem from a read error, because a much larger clone lies one nucleotide away. The CDR3 ends on some other residue instead of the conserved phenylalanine or tryptophan, so this is likely a read error. The rearrangement joins TRBV19 to TRBJ2-3; D unclear. Germline loops: CDR1 LNHDA, CDR2 SQIVND (reference sequence). V lost 4 bases, J lost 6 bases, and 8 bases lay in between. The CDR3 length is 12 residues. The CDR3 coding sequence is TGTGCCAGTAGTAAGGCGCTGGATACGCAGTATTCT. Translation: CASSKALDTQYS.

This clonotype was detected many times. The chain combines TRBV12-3 or TRBV12-4 with TRBJ2-2; D remains unclear. V was clipped by 1 base and J by 4 bases, with 7 bases between them. This CDR3 has 14 amino acids. The DNA of the CDR3 is TGTGCCAGCAGTTTAGGGCAGGCCACCGGGGAGCTGTTTTTT. Amino acid sequence: CASSLGQATGELFF.

The table lists this clonotype with many counts. This chain uses TRBV15 with TRBJ1-5; the D is unclear. The CDR3 has 12 residues. Germline V lookup: CDR1 LNHNV, CDR2 YYDKDF (reference sequence). V gave up 4 bases and J gave up 4 bases, with 5 bases separating them. The CDR3 sequence is CATSTQNQPQHF. The CDR3 DNA sequence: TGTGCCACCAGCACACAAAATCAGCCCCAGCATTTT.

The table lists this clonotype with many counts. The rearrangement joins TRBV27 to TRBJ1-6, with D possibly TRBD1 on 5 matching bases. With 8 bases removed from V and 3 bases from J, the gap between germline ends came to 17 bases. Per the germline V gene, CDR1 is MNHEY and CDR2 is SMNVEV (reference sequence). The CDR3 has 16 amino acids. In DNA, the CDR3 is TGTGCCAGCGGCCGGGACGGATTTGTCTATAATTCACCCCTCCACTTT. Protein product: CASGRDGFVYNSPLHF.

This clonotype appeared many times. The chain recombines TRBV4-1 with TRBJ1-6, with D perhaps matching TRBD1 (5 bases). V lost 0 bases, J lost 4 bases, and 10 bases lay in between. This CDR3 comprises 16 residues. In germline, CDR1 is MGHRA, CDR2 YSYEKL. CDR3 DNA sequence: TGCGCCAGCAGCCAAGATCAGACAGTATATAATTCACCCCTCCACTTT. It translates to CASSQDQTVYNSPLHF.

This clonotype was seen a handful of times. V and J are TRBV18 and TRBJ1-2, with D uncertain. Germline CDR1 KGHSH, CDR2 LQKENI. Deletions cut 1 base from V and 5 bases from J, with 17 bases between. There are 16 residues in the CDR3. CDR3 nucleotides: TGTGCCAGCTCACCACAAATGCCAGGCGGAGGTTATGGCTACACCTTC. Encoded protein: CASSPQMPGGGYGYTF.